These T cell receptor beta chains were read from a single sample in a study of T cell changes during pregnancy in multiple sclerosis. Only in-frame clones appear in the TCRdb table, and some are missing; sequencing was by immunoSEQ multiplex PCR. The profile shows tens of thousands of clones, about 91% of them singletons. The source was CD4+ T cells from peripheral blood mononuclear cells, collected after pregnancy. The receptors come from a female donor in good health, enrolled as a control in a pregnancy study. The CDR3 runs from the conserved cysteine through the conserved F or W. The order of the fields is V gene, J gene, D gene, clone size, CDR3 protein, CDR3 DNA. A D gene is named only where the DNA matches it firmly. Expanded clones get a size class; other rows say once, few or many, or leave the size out.

TRBV23-1	TRBJ1-1	.	once	CASSQSGGNTEAFF	TGCGCCAGCAGTCAATCTGGCGGAAACACTGAAGCTTTCTTT
TRBV14	TRBJ1-6	.	.	CASSQVGLRMAPLHF	TGTGCCAGCAGCCAAGTTGGTCTCAGAATGGCACCCCTCCACTTT
TRBV5-1	TRBJ2-3	.	once	CASRGDWRDTQYF	TGCGCCAGCAGGGGAGACTGGAGGGATACGCAGTATTTT
TRBV7-2	TRBJ2-3	TRBD1	.	CASSNRGLGDTQYF	TGTGCCAGCAGCAACAGGGGGCTAGGGGATACGCAGTATTTT
TRBV7-8	TRBJ1-3	TRBD1	.	CAGAGGSGNTIYF	TGTGCCGGAGCAGGGGGCTCGGGAAACACCATATATTTT
TRBV5-1	TRBJ2-6	.	.	CASSSGEGANVLTF	TGCGCCAGCAGCTCCGGAGAGGGGGCCAACGTCCTGACTTTC
TRBV29-1	TRBJ1-1	TRBD1	.	CSVGDRANTEAFF	TGCAGCGTTGGGGACAGGGCTAACACTGAAGCTTTCTTT
TRBV2	TRBJ2-7	.	.	CASKVRIPGEQYF	TGTGCCAGCAAAGTCAGGATCCCGGGAGAGCAGTACTTC
TRBV19	TRBJ1-1	TRBD1	.	CASSRTGDSNTEAFF	TGTGCCAGTAGTAGGACAGGGGATTCGAACACTGAAGCTTTCTTT
TRBV28	TRBJ1-1	TRBD1	.	CASSSGQGNTEAFF	TGTGCCAGCAGTTCTGGACAGGGGAACACTGAAGCTTTCTTT
TRBV4-2	TRBJ2-5	TRBD2	.	CASSQGGGGAYQETQYF	TGTGCCAGCAGCCAAGGAGGCGGGGGGGCTTACCAAGAGACCCAGTACTTC
TRBV28	TRBJ2-2	.	.	CASRGMTGRGTYYTGELFF	TGTGCCAGCAGGGGTATGACGGGTCGAGGGACTTACTACACCGGGGAGCTGTTTTTT
TRBV28	TRBJ1-1	.	.	CASRTRRTGRNTEAFF	TGTGCCAGCAGGACCCGGAGGACCGGTCGTAACACTGAAGCTTTCTTT
TRBV5-6	TRBJ2-5	TRBD2	.	CASSLVGEPGGRKTQYF	TGTGCCAGCAGCTTGGTGGGGGAGCCGGGGGGGCGTAAGACCCAGTACTTC
TRBV19	TRBJ2-5	.	.	CASSIRVDETQYF	TGTGCCAGTAGTATCAGGGTAGACGAGACCCAGTACTTC
TRBV13	TRBJ1-2	.	.	CASSVINLREPVGYTF	TGTGCCAGCAGCGTAATAAACCTACGGGAACCCGTTGGCTACACCTTC
TRBV2	TRBJ2-2	.	.	CASSEVSVTGELFF	TGTGCCAGCAGTGAAGTCTCGGTCACCGGGGAGCTGTTTTTT
TRBV7-9	TRBJ1-1	.	.	CASSSFTEAFF	TGTGCCAGCAGCTCTTTCACTGAAGCTTTCTTT
TRBV10-3	TRBJ2-7	TRBD1	.	CAISESDRDEQYF	TGTGCCATCAGTGAGTCGGACAGGGACGAGCAGTACTTC
TRBV7-3	TRBJ2-7	.	once	CASSLQQAHEQYF	TGTGCCAGCAGCTTACAGCAGGCCCACGAGCAGTACTTC
TRBV7-2	TRBJ2-7	.	.	CASSLVKGSYEQYF	TGTGCCAGCAGCTTAGTTAAGGGGTCCTACGAGCAGTACTTC
TRBV2	TRBJ2-3	TRBD2	.	CASGTSGTQTDTQYF	TGTGCCAGCGGGACTAGCGGGACCCAAACAGATACGCAGTATTTT
TRBV10-3	TRBJ2-7	.	.	CAISESGQGGEQYF	TGTGCCATCAGTGAGTCCGGGCAAGGGGGCGAGCAGTACTTC
TRBV5-1	TRBJ1-5	TRBD1	.	CASSPTGYSNQPQHF	TGCGCCAGCAGCCCGACAGGGTATAGCAATCAGCCCCAGCATTTT
TRBV19	TRBJ2-7	TRBD2	once	CASSGSSGGQSSYEQYF	TGTGCCAGTAGTGGTTCTAGCGGGGGGCAGAGCTCCTACGAGCAGTACTTC
TRBV28	TRBJ2-7	TRBD1	.	CASTPWGQGSSYEQYF	TGTGCCAGCACCCCATGGGGACAGGGATCCTCCTACGAGCAGTACTTC
TRBV7-9	TRBJ2-7	TRBD1	.	CASSLALGTGKNEQYF	TGTGCCAGCAGCTTAGCCCTGGGGACAGGGAAAAACGAGCAGTACTTC
TRBV5-4	TRBJ2-5	TRBD2	.	CASSTRTSGLGETQYF	TGTGCCAGCAGCACAAGGACTAGCGGGTTGGGTGAGACCCAGTACTTC
TRBV21-1	TRBJ1-5	.	.	CASSKMGGQQPQHF	TGTGCCAGCAGCAAAATGGGTGGGCAGCAGCCCCAGCATTTT
TRBV15	TRBJ1-5	.	.	CATSRGLTAFQPQHF	TGTGCCACCAGCAGAGGCCTCACAGCCTTTCAGCCCCAGCATTTT
TRBV6-5	TRBJ1-3	.	.	CASSYSSMSSGNTIYF	TGTGCCAGCAGTTACTCGAGCATGTCCTCTGGAAACACCATATATTTT
TRBV6-1	TRBJ2-3	TRBD1	.	CASSEQGAPDTQYF	TGTGCCAGCAGCGAACAGGGGGCCCCAGATACGCAGTATTTT